The source of this T cell receptor beta chain is a study of CD8 T cells in ankylosing spondylitis. TCRdb processed the 5' RACE reads anew with MiXCR; each CDR3 protein has one entry. Here the sample spans some 140,000 distinct CDR3 sequences, approximately 7.3% being singletons. This clonotype was observed many times. The V end lost 0 bases, the J end lost 2 bases, and 17 bases lay between the germline ends. Looked up from germline, CDR1 is SGHRS and CDR2 is YFSETQ. The CDR3 covers 18 residues. Material: blood, either unsorted or a sorted T cell fraction (not recorded which). J is TRBJ1-4 and V is TRBV5-1; D perhaps matches TRBD1 (6 bases). The source of this sequence is a female donor with ankylosing spondylitis or in good health (not recorded which). CDR3 nucleotide sequence: TGCGCCAGCAGCTTGGTGCGCAGGGGCGGGGTCACTAATGAAAAACTGTTTTTT. This gives the protein CASSLVRRGGVTNEKLFF.